A single T cell receptor beta chain is shown here with its context. Its antigen is unknown. This record belongs to a study of CD8+ T cells in alopecia areata. Findings and caveats of the study: Many of the expanded lesional clones endured in scalp and blood while on tofacitinib.

Sample treatment: oral pan-JAK inhibitor, 5-10 mg twice daily. Extraction and reverse transcription of RNA yielded cDNA as the sequencing template. The protocol was immunoSEQ multiplex PCR, while the TCRdb copy is restricted to in-frame clones and leaves out a portion. The table lists just over 150,000 clones, roughly 65% of them singletons. The CDR3 totals 15 residues. The V end was cut by 0 bases, the J end by 0 bases, with 10 bases between. CDR1 and CDR2 (germline): SGHRS, YFSETQ. The source is a human donor with alopecia areata. This specimen was CD4+ T cells sorted from blood, taken at week 4, from a patient treated with tofacitinib. The chain is built from TRBV5-1 and TRBJ2-7; D unclear. This CDR3 is CASSLGPPHSYEQYF. As DNA, the CDR3 is TGCGCCAGCAGCTTGGGTCCACCTCACTCCTACGAGCAGTACTTC.